The subject of this entry is one T cell receptor beta chain. The antigen remains unidentified. Generated by immunoSEQ multiplex PCR, the TCRdb table keeps only in-frame clones and is missing some. There are around 130,000 clones in the sample; 88% occur only once, and approximately 3% lies in the top ten. This entry comes from a study of T cell responses to AZD1222 COVID-19 vaccine. Study conclusions and caveats: The breadth and depth of Spike-specific TCRs increased once two AZD1222 doses had been given.

Per germline, CDR1 MDHEN and CDR2 SYDVKM. CDR3 length equals 12 residues. Between the trimmed V and J ends, which lost 2 bases and 8 bases, there was a span of 4 bases. Pooling covered second doses at about 4 or about 12 weeks. The receptor's source is an adult who received the AZD1222 COVID-19 vaccine. This material consisted of peripheral blood, taken 28 days after the second AZD1222 dose. This chain uses TRBV28 with TRBJ1-6, with D unclear. This CDR3 is CASSLRYSPLHF. The CDR3 coding sequence is TGTGCCAGCAGTTTAAGGTATTCACCCCTCCACTTT.